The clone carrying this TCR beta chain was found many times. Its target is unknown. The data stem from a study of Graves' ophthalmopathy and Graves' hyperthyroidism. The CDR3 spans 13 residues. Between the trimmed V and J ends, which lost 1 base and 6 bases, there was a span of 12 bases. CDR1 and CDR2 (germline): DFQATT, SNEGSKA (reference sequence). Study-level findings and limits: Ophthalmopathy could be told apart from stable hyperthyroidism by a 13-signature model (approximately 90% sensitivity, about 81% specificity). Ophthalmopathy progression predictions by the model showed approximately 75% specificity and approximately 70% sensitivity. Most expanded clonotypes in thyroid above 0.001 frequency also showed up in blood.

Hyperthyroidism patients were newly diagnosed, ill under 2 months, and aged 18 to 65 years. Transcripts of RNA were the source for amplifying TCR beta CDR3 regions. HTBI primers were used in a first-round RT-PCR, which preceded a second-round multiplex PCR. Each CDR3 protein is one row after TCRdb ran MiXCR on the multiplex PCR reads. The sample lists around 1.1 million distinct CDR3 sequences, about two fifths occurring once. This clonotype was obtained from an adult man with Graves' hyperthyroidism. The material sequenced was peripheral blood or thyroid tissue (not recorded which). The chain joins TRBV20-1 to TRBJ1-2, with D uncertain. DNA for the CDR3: TGCAGTGCTAGAGGCCGGAGTTTTGATGGCTACACCTTC. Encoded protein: CSARGRSFDGYTF.